This T cell receptor beta chain was identified during a study of T cells in Graves' hyperthyroidism and ophthalmopathy (dated by TCRdb to 2018 to 2020). For the wider study: Peripheral blood was sampled at the time of initial diagnosis, prior to any treatment. To identify distinguishing TCR V-J signatures, a discovery cohort of around 100 patients was used, comprising 40 to 45 with Graves' ophthalmopathy and 55 to 65 with stable Graves' hyperthyroidism. Whether ophthalmopathy could be predicted prospectively was tested in an independent validation cohort made up of fewer than 20 hyperthyroidism patients plus 17 patients who later progressed to ophthalmopathy. The approximately 95 discovery patients were divided at random into training and test sets in a 7:3 ratio. Thyroid tissue and blood T-cell repertoires from several Graves' hyperthyroidism patients were also compared in the study. After blood sampling, hyperthyroidism patients were treated with methimazole at a starting dose of 30 mg daily, and ophthalmopathy patients were treated with high-dose intravenous methylprednisolone. According to the paper, TCR Vbeta CDR3 sequencing was carried out on approximately 140 peripheral blood samples, which came from over 40 ophthalmopathy, roughly 75 hyperthyroidism and around 17 progressor patients. Overall results and qualifications from the work: No statistical method was used to set the sample size in advance, and investigators knew the group allocation. In validation, the model predicted progression to ophthalmopathy a median of around six months before onset, with 70% to 71% sensitivity and roughly 72% specificity. A model built on a 13 V-J signature distinguished ophthalmopathy from stable hyperthyroidism, reaching 87.88% sensitivity and around 81% specificity in cross-validation and 80%/75% in testing. Most expanded thyroid clonotypes (frequency above 0.001) were also found in blood, which suggests that blood repertoires may mirror thyroid immune responses.

Graves' hyperthyroidism was defined as stable when no progression to ophthalmopathy occurred over 18 months of follow-up. Hyperthyroidism patients were newly diagnosed, with disease duration under 2 months, and aged 18 to 65 years. Any patient with an uncontrolled infection, another autoimmune disease, pregnancy or lactation was excluded. Diagnoses relied on clinical symptoms, serum thyroxine and TRAb, thyroid ultrasound and orbital computed tomography. Ficoll-Paque density gradient centrifugation was used to isolate PBMCs from around 10 ml of fresh peripheral blood. Total RNA was extracted using Trizol reagent, and RNA quality was assessed on an Agilent 2100 Bioanalyzer. A note on this clonotype: No cognate antigen has been identified for it. A much larger clone lies a single base off, so this may be a read error. The conserved phenylalanine or tryptophan normally closing the CDR3 is absent here, so this likely arose from a read error.

The TCR beta CDR3 regions were amplified from RNA transcripts. The first round of RT-PCR for the TCR CDR3 was performed with the HTBI primer set and the Qiagen OneStep RT-PCR kit. A second multiplex PCR round built the libraries, followed by size selection and purification. The libraries were sequenced on an Illumina HiSeq2000 using paired-end 100 bp reads. The authors' analysis ran thus. SOAPnuke was used to process the raw data, throwing out any read that contained adapters or uncalled bases, had a mean Phred below 15, or lacked an exact constant-primer or identifier match. COPE v1.2.5 was used to merge the high-quality paired reads, and each unique nucleotide sequence was defined as a clonotype. MiTCR v1.1 was used to align clonotypes to the IMGT TRBV, TRBD and TRBJ reference segments. Only V-J combinations with frequency above 0.0001, covering 99% to 99.2% of repertoires, were analysed. A TCS score was defined as the ratio of F50 (clonal expansion) to E x V (chaos), with BLOSUM62-based TCRdist applied between CDR3 peptides within each V-J. Welch's t-statistics and random forest reduced just over 500 V-J features to under 15, which were used in a naive Bayes classifier (R e1071). TCRdb itself trimmed the public reads at Q25 with fastp, ran MiXCR and retained productive beta chains. Every distinct CDR3 protein forms one entry, paired with its most common genes and DNA. The V and J calls and clone size are TCRdb's, not the authors'. The table for this sample lists roughly 290,000 distinct CDR3 sequences; roughly an eighth of them were counted only once. In total, the top ten clones hold approximately 7.9% of the sample.

Inclusive of both ends, the CDR3 amounts to 14 amino acids. This entry keeps only the CDR3 DNA: 42 bases, framed from base 1. The germline V gene (reference sequence) provides CDR1 SGHKS and CDR2 YYEKEE. V is shortened by 5 bases, J by 0 bases, and the region joining them spans 11 bases. The chain employs TRBV5-5 and TRBJ1-2; the D gene is unclear. This clonotype originated in a middle-aged woman with Graves' hyperthyroidism. Sequences were obtained from blood. The CDR3 here reads CASRLAGTNYGYTV. The DNA sequence is as follows: TGTGCCAGCAGGCTGGCAGGCACTAACTATGGCTACACCGTC.